One sample yielded the 23 T cell receptor beta chains listed below, sequenced in a study of vaccination and CD4 T cells after COVID-19. The treatment was: roughly 11-day PBMC culture with coronavirus spike peptide pools or control peptides (ViraFEST assay). The Oncomine TCR Beta short-read assay was applied to DNA of cultured CD4+ T cells. TCRdb recomputed calls from the PCR reads with MiXCR, one row per CDR3 protein. The top ten hold more than 20% of the sample, which has roughly 6,600 distinct CDR3 sequences, approximately 20% seen once. Their cognate antigens are unknown. The sequencing used CD4+ T cells from blood, cultured in vitro, collected after SARS-CoV-2 vaccination. Receptor source: a human donor who had recovered from COVID-19.

V gene TRBV20-1 combines with J gene TRBJ1-2, with D hard to call. Germline CDR1 is DFQATT and CDR2 is SNEGSKA (reference sequence). The CDR3 totals 12 residues. V gave up 3 bases and J gave up 1 base, with 6 bases separating them. The CDR3 sequence is CSASTHNYGYTF. In DNA form, the CDR3 reads TGCAGTGCTAGCACGCATAACTATGGCTACACCTTC.

This chain uses TRBV7-2 with TRBJ2-1; tentatively, D is TRBD2 (7 bases). The CDR3 length is 18 residues. In germline, CDR1 is SGHTA, CDR2 FQGNSA. Trimming removed 6 bases at V and 6 bases at J, with 27 bases between. CDR3 coding DNA: TGTGCCAGCAGAGCTTGGGGGGGCGGCCTTAGGGGGGGCAATGAGCAGTTCTTC. Amino acid sequence: CASRAWGGGLRGGNEQFF.

This clonotype was observed a handful of times. V and J are TRBV20-1 and TRBJ1-1; D is possibly TRBD1 (6 bases). Germline V gene lookup returns CDR1 DFQATT and CDR2 SNEGSKA (reference sequence). CDR3 length: 14 amino acids. The germline V and J ends were trimmed by 4 bases and 4 bases, with 16 bases remaining between them. The CDR3 reads CSAKHRVVGTEAFF. CDR3 nucleotides: TGCAGTGCTAAGCACAGGGTCGTGGGCACTGAAGCTTTCTTT.

This clonotype was found a few times. This sequence joins TRBV28 and TRBJ2-3; either TRBD1 or TRBD2 may fit D (6 bases each). The germline V gene encodes CDR1 MDHEN and CDR2 SYDVKM. Trimming took off 6 bases at V and 1 base at J, with 17 bases between the two ends. The CDR3 sequence is 16 residues long. CDR3 DNA sequence: TGTGCCAGCAGCCGACGAAGGGGGGCGGGCACAGATACGCAGTATTTT. Translation gives CASSRRRGAGTDTQYF.

The CDR3 loop is CASSLGLSYSGANVLTF. CDR3 sequence (DNA): TGTGCCAGCAGCCTCGGACTATCTTACTCTGGGGCCAACGTCCTGACTTTC. The chain links TRBV4-2 to TRBJ2-6; tentatively, D is TRBD2 (6 bases). V gave up 4 bases and J gave up 0 bases, with 13 bases separating them. CDR3 length equals 17 residues. Germline CDR1 LGHNA, CDR2 YNFKEQ.

This chain joins TRBV30 and TRBJ2-5; 7 nucleotides match TRBD1. There are 16 residues in the CDR3. Germline CDR1 reads GTSNPN; CDR2 reads SVGIG (reference sequence). Germline trimming cut 5 bases from V and 5 bases from J; bases unmatched to any gene: 17. The CDR3 coding sequence is TGTGCCTGGGGCCGCCGCCTCGGACAGGCGAAGGAGACCCAGTACTTC. It codes for CAWGRRLGQAKETQYF.

Worth noting for this clonotype: A much larger clonotype is one base distant, so this may be a read error. V usage is TRBV7-8 and J usage is TRBJ2-7; D may be TRBD1 or TRBD2 (5 bases each). V lost 5 bases and J lost 2, with 13 bases in between. Germline assignment: CDR1 SGHVS and CDR2 FQNEAQ. This CDR3 has 14 residues. This chain's CDR3 is CASSVGTTTYEQYF. CDR3 in DNA: TGTGCCAGCAGCGTCGGGACCACCACCTACGAGCAGTACTTC.

This sequence joins TRBV6-5 and TRBJ1-2; D is perhaps TRBD1 (6 bases). Germline V gives CDR1 MNHEY, CDR2 SVGAGI. The CDR3 loop spans 12 amino acids. Trimming pared 2 bases from V and 7 bases from J, leaving 8 bases between. CDR3: CASSYGGLGYTF. In nucleotides, the CDR3 is TGTGCCAGCAGTTACGGGGGGCTTGGCTACACCTTC.

By share, this clonotype ranks as medium-sized. J is TRBJ2-3 and V is TRBV15; no clear D gene. V dropped 1 base and J dropped 1 base, with 12 bases sitting between them. The germline V gene encodes CDR1 LNHNV and CDR2 YYDKDF (reference sequence). The length of the CDR3 is 16 residues. The CDR3 DNA is TGTGCCACCAGCAGAGCCACATTTGAGGGCACAGATACGCAGTATTTT. Residues: CATSRATFEGTDTQYF. Full variable domain (missing parts from reference TRBV15 and TRBJ2-3): DAMVIQNPRYQVTQFGKPVTLSCSQTLNHNVMYWYQQKSSQAPKLLFHYYDKDFNNEADTPDNFQSRRPNTSFCFLDIRSPGLGDTAMYLCATSRATFEGTDTQYFGPGTRLTVL.

By share, this clonotype ranks as medium-sized. The CDR3 DNA reads TGCAGTGCTAGAGAAGGCGGGAGCTCTAATTCACCCCTCCACTTT. Translated, it gives CSAREGGSSNSPLHF. V and J are TRBV20-1 and TRBJ1-6, with D unclear. The CDR3 is 15 amino acids. Germline loops: CDR1 DFQATT, CDR2 SNEGSKA (reference sequence). Trimming pared 0 bases from V and 6 bases from J, leaving 12 bases between.

This clonotype has just one count. The chain links TRBV4-2 to TRBJ1-2; D ambiguous. This CDR3 has 18 residues. V was cut by 0 bases and J by 0 bases, with 17 bases left in between. CDR1 LGHNA and CDR2 YNFKEQ come from the germline V gene. The CDR3 DNA reads as TGTGCCAGCAGCCAAGATCTAGTAAGCAGTACAACTAACTATGGCTACACCTTC. Translation: CASSQDLVSSTTNYGYTF.

The V and J genes are TRBV28 and TRBJ1-2, with D maybe TRBD1 (5 bases). Germline V gives CDR1 MDHEN, CDR2 SYDVKM. The CDR3 is 15 amino acids. The ends were cut back, 6 bases at V and 0 bases at J, with 14 bases in the middle. Here the CDR3 DNA reads TGTGCCAGCAGCCCCGGCGGGGCGACTAACTATGGCTACACCTTC. This encodes CASSPGGATNYGYTF.

This clonotype is large by share. The rearrangement uses TRBV20-1 and TRBJ2-1, with 13 nucleotides matching TRBD2. CDR3 length equals 17 residues. Unmatched junction bases numbered 6, after V lost 1 base and J lost 3 bases. Germline CDR1 and CDR2: DFQATT and SNEGSKA (reference sequence). In DNA form, the CDR3 reads TGCAGTGCTAGAGGGACTAGCGGGAGAGGGTACTACAATGAGCAGTTCTTC. Its protein is CSARGTSGRGYYNEQFF.

This clonotype is deemed medium-sized (0.01 to 0.1%). The chain combines TRBV20-1 with TRBJ2-3; D is perhaps TRBD1 or TRBD2 (5 bases each). The length of the CDR3 is 13 residues. The germline V and J ends were trimmed by 7 bases and 0 bases, with 11 bases remaining between them. Germline-derived CDR1 and CDR2 are DFQATT and SNEGSKA (reference sequence). CDR3 loop: CSVGDTSTDTQYF. As DNA, the CDR3 is TGCAGTGTGGGGGATACAAGCACAGATACGCAGTATTTT.

In this sample, this clonotype is medium-sized. The chain carries TRBV7-9 and TRBJ2-7; D not certain. The V end was cut by 1 base, the J end by 2 bases, with 12 bases between. CDR1 and CDR2 (germline): SEHNR, FQNEAQ (reference sequence). The CDR3 spans 15 residues. DNA for the CDR3: TGTGCCAGCAGCTTAGTCGGGTGGAACGCCTACGAGCAGTACTTC. Residues: CASSLVGWNAYEQYF.

About this clonotype: One junction end disagrees with the germline gene, perhaps due to a read error. The genes are TRBV7-7 and TRBJ2-2; D ambiguous. Germline loops: CDR1 SSHAT, CDR2 FNYEAQ (reference sequence). The CDR3 is made up of 13 amino acids. The CDR3 reads CASSVSGTGELFF. The DNA of the CDR3 is TGTGCTAGCAGCGTAAGTGGCACCGGGGAGCTGTTTTTT.

This clonotype qualifies as medium-sized (0.01 to 0.1%). The genes are TRBV20-1 and TRBJ2-5; unclear D gene. Trimming shortened V by 0 bases and J by 6 bases, and 14 bases separated the two germline ends. The length of the CDR3 is 14 residues. Germline CDR1 reads DFQATT; CDR2 reads SNEGSKA (reference sequence). Here the CDR3 reads CSARDGLRKKTQYF. Here the CDR3 DNA reads TGCAGTGCTAGAGATGGGCTTCGCAAGAAGACCCAGTACTTC.

This clonotype has a handful of counts. V and J are TRBV28 and TRBJ1-5; 9 bases fit TRBD1. Germline V gene sequence: CDR1 MDHEN, CDR2 SYDVKM. The V segment lost 6 bases and the J segment 0 bases; nucleotides outside the gene matches: 9. The CDR3 is 17 residues long. The CDR3 reads CASRNVGQGRSNQPQHF. CDR3 DNA: TGTGCCAGCAGGAACGTAGGACAGGGGCGTAGCAATCAGCCCCAGCATTTT. The full variable domain, with the rest looked up from reference TRBV28 and TRBJ1-5, is DVKVTQSSRYLVKRTGEKVFLECVQDMDHENMFWYRQDPGLGLRLIYFSYDVKMKEKGDIPEGYSVSREKKERFSLILESASTNQTSMYLCASRNVGQGRSNQPQHFGDGTRLSIL.

By share of the sample, this clonotype is medium-sized (0.01 to 0.1%). V and J are TRBV28 and TRBJ2-5, with 12 bases identical to TRBD2. The CDR3 totals 16 residues. From germline, CDR1 is MDHEN and CDR2 SYDVKM. V shed 2 bases and J 2 bases; nucleotides not matched to a gene: 3. This CDR3 reads CASSLGLAGTQETQYF. CDR3 DNA sequence: TGTGCCAGCAGTTTAGGACTAGCGGGGACACAAGAGACCCAGTACTTC.

The genes are TRBV6-1 and TRBJ1-2; possible D gene TRBD1, 6 bases. The CDR3 loop spans 15 amino acids. The V gene's germline CDR1 is MNHNS and CDR2 SASEGT. V lost 6 bases and J lost 4, with 18 bases in between. DNA of the CDR3: TGTGCCAGCAGCGTCCGGGGGCGGCGAGGCTATGGCTACACCTTC. Its translation: CASSVRGRRGYGYTF.

This clonotype ranks as medium-sized (0.01 to 0.1%). The CDR3 DNA sequence: TGTGCCACCAGCAGAGTGGGGGTTGGGAACACTGAAGCTTTCTTT. Translation gives CATSRVGVGNTEAFF. This rearrangement joins TRBV15 to TRBJ1-1; D perhaps matches TRBD1 (5 bases). V was shortened by 1 base and J by 1 base, with 10 bases between the two germline ends. The CDR3 consists of 15 residues. From germline, CDR1 is LNHNV and CDR2 YYDKDF (reference sequence).

This clonotype is medium-sized. V is TRBV7-2 and J is TRBJ1-2; D is perhaps TRBD1 (5 bases). The CDR3 has 12 amino acids. Trimming stripped 3 bases from V and 12 bases from J, with 14 bases between. Per germline, CDR1 SGHTA and CDR2 FQGNSA. DNA of the CDR3: TGTGCCAGCAGCTTCCGTGGGGGACCTAACACCTTC. It specifies CASSFRGGPNTF.

By sample share, this clonotype is medium-sized (0.01 to 0.1%). The J gene is TRBJ2-5, the V gene TRBV19; D assignment may be TRBD1 or TRBD2 (6 bases each). The V end lost 5 bases, the J end lost 4 bases, and 11 bases lay between the germline ends. CDR1 LNHDA and CDR2 SQIVND come from the germline V gene (reference sequence). The CDR3 sequence is 13 residues long. CDR3 amino acids: CASSYRGAETQYF. The CDR3 coding sequence is TGTGCCAGTAGTTATAGGGGGGCAGAGACCCAGTACTTC.